This T cell receptor beta chain was identified during a study of blood T cell repertoires in COVID-19. Per the authors' pipeline: Scientists estimated how many nucleated cells there were by amplifying reference gene primers. The table came from immunoSEQ multiplex PCR; TCRdb's copy has only in-frame clones and leaves some out. The DNA gave D and trimming, while V, J and clone size come from that table. The data contain 350,000 or so clones, roughly 88% of them singletons. This CDR3 is built from 14 residues. CDR1 and CDR2 (germline): DFQATT, SNEGSKA (reference sequence). Trimming took off 3 bases at V and 3 bases at J, with 14 bases between the two ends. Enrollment of patients from Seattle took place during active infection, with longitudinal follow-up.

This clonotype originated in a woman younger than 45 with COVID-19, enrolled during active disease. The V call is TRBV20-1, the J call TRBJ1-2; weak D call: TRBD1 (6 bases). Sample: peripheral blood. CDR3 nucleotide sequence: TGCAGTGCTAGTGATTGGACAGCTGACTATGGCTACACCTTC. It yields the protein CSASDWTADYGYTF.